This T cell receptor beta chain was found in a study of spatial heterogeneity in lung cancer. This clonotype is medium-sized (0.01 to 0.1%). The antigen remains undetermined. This beta chain appears as a stray read in a library generated for alpha chains; its size is not informative. Regarding the study as a whole: One measure, the expanded intratumoral alpha and beta TCR count, tracked tumor mutation counts.

Trimming removed 5 bases from V and 5 bases from J; junction bases left unmatched: 15. Germline CDR1 DFQATT, CDR2 SNEGSKA (reference sequence). The CDR3 covers 18 residues. Described time point: sample taken at primary tumor resection. Tumor, nontumor lung or frozen PBMC supplied whole RNA that was sequenced unsorted. In the library, each TCR cDNA molecule bore its own unique molecular identifier. Via MiXCR, TCRdb re-called the 5' RACE reads, giving one row per CDR3 protein. The table shows under 5,000 distinct CDR3 sequences, with approximately 9.8% occurring only once. This receptor was obtained from a male donor with early-stage non-small cell lung cancer. The rearrangement joins TRBV20-1 to TRBJ2-5; 15 bases are shared with TRBD2. The sequencing used lung tumor tissue, collected at surgery. The CDR3 nucleotides read TGCAGTGCTGAGGTCGGGACTAGCGGGAGGATCACTTTTGAGACCCAGTACTTC. It encodes CSAEVGTSGRITFETQYF.